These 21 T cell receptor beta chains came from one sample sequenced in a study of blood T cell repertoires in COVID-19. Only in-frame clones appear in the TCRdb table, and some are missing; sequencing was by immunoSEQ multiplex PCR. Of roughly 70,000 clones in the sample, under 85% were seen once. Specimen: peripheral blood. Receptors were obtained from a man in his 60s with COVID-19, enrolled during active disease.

The CDR3 nucleotides read TGTGCCAGCAGTTACTCGTCCTGGGCCAGCCCCGAAGCTTTCTTT. Protein product: CASSYSSWASPEAFF. The gene calls are TRBV6-6 and TRBJ1-1; unclear D gene. The V gene's germline CDR1 is MNHNY and CDR2 SVGAGI (reference sequence). The CDR3 runs to 15 residues. Trimming took off 0 bases at V and 8 bases at J, with 16 bases between the two ends.

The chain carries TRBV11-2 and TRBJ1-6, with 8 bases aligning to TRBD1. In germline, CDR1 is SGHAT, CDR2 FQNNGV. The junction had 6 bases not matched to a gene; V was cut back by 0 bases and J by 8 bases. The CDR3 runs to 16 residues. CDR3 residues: CASSLDGTGGYSPLHF. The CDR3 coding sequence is TGTGCCAGCAGCTTAGACGGTACAGGGGGATATTCACCCCTCCACTTT. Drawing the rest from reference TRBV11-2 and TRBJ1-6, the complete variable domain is EAGVAQSPRYKIIEKRQSVAFWCNPISGHATLYWYQQILGQGPKLLIQFQNNGVVDDSQLPKDRFSAERLKGVDSTLKIQPAKLEDSAVYLCASSLDGTGGYSPLHFGNGTRLTVT.

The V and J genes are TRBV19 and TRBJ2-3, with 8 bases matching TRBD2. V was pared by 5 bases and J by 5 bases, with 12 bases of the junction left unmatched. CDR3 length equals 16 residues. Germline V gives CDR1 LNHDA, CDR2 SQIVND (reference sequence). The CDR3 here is CASSPRAAGEGDTQYF. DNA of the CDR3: TGTGCCAGTAGTCCTCGGGCAGCGGGAGAAGGAGATACGCAGTATTTT.

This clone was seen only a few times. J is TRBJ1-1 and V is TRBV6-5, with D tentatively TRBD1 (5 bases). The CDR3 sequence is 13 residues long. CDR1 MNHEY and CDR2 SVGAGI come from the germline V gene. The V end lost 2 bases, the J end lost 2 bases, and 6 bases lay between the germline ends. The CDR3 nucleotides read TGTGCCAGCAGTTACCAGGGAAACACTGAAGCTTTCTTT. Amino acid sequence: CASSYQGNTEAFF.

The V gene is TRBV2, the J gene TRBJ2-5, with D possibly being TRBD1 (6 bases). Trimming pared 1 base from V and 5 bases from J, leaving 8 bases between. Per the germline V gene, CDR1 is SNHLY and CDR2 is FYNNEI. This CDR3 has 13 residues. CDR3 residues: CASSEGGRETQYF. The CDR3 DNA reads TGTGCCAGCAGTGAAGGGGGGCGTGAGACCCAGTACTTC.

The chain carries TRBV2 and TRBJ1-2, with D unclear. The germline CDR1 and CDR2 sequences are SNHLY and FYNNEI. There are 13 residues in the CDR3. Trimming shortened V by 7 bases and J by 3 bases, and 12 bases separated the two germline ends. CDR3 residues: CASNAAGHYGYTF. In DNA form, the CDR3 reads TGTGCCAGCAACGCGGCGGGCCACTATGGCTACACCTTC.

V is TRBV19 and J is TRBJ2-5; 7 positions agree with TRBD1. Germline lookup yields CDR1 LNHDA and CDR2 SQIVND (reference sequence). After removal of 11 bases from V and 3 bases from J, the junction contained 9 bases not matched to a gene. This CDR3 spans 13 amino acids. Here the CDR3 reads CALGPDRKETQYF. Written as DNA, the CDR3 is TGTGCCCTAGGTCCGGACAGGAAAGAGACCCAGTACTTC.

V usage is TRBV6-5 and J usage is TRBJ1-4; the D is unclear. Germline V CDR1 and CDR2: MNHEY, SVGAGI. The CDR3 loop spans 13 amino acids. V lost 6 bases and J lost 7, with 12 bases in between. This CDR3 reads CASSRGRGEKLFF. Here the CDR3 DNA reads TGTGCCAGCAGCAGAGGGAGAGGTGAAAAACTGTTTTTT.

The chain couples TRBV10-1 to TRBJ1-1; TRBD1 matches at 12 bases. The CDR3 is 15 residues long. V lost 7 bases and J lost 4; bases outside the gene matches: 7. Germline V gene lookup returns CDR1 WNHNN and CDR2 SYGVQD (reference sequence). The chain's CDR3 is CASNRDRGRPTEAFF. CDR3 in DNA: TGCGCCAGCAATCGGGACAGGGGGCGGCCCACTGAAGCTTTCTTT.

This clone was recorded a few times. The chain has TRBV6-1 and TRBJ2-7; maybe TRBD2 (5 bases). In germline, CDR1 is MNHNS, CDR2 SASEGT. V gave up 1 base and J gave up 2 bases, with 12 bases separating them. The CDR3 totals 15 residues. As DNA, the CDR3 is TGTGCCAGCAGTGAAGGTTGGGGAGTTGCCTACGAGCAGTACTTC. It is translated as CASSEGWGVAYEQYF.

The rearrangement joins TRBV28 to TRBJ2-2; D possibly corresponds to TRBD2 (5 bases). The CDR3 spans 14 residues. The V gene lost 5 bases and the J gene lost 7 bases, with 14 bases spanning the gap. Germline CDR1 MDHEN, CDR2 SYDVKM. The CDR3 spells CASSPLGSYGELFF. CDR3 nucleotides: TGTGCCAGCAGTCCTCTGGGGAGCTACGGGGAGCTGTTTTTT.

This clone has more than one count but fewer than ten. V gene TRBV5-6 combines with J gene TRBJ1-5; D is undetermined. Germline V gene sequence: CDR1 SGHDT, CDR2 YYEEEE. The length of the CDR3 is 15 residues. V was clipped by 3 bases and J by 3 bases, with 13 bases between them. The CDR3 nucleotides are TGTGCCAGCAGCTCGGGGAGGATATTCAATCAGCCCCAGCATTTT. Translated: CASSSGRIFNQPQHF.

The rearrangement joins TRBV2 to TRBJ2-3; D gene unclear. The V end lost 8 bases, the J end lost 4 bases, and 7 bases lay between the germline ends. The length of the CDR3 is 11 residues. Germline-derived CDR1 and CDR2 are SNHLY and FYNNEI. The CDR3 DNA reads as TGTGCCAGCGCCAGGTCAGATACGCAGTATTTT. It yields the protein CASARSDTQYF.

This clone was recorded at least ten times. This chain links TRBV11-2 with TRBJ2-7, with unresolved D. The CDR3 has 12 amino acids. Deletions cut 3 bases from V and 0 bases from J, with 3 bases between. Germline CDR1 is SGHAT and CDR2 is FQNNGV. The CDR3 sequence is CASSFRSYEQYF. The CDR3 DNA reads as TGTGCCAGCAGCTTCCGCTCCTACGAGCAGTACTTC.

The CDR3 nucleotides are TGTGCCAGCAGTATTCCGGGACTGATTTATGGCTACACCTTC. As protein: CASSIPGLIYGYTF. V gene TRBV11-2 combines with J gene TRBJ1-2, with D possibly TRBD1 on 5 matching bases. The germline CDR1 and CDR2 sequences are SGHAT and FQNNGV. With 6 bases removed from V and 5 bases from J, the gap between germline ends came to 16 bases. The CDR3 runs 14 residues.

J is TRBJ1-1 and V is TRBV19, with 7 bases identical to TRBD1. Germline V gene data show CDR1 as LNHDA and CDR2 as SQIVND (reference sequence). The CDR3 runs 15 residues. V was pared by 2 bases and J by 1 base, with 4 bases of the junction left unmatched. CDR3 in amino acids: CASSILAGGNTEAFF. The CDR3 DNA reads TGTGCCAGTAGTATATTGGCAGGGGGGAACACTGAAGCTTTCTTT. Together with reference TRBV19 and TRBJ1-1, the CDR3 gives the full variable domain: DGGITQSPKYLFRKEGQNVTLSCEQNLNHDAMYWYRQDPGQGLRLIYYSQIVNDFQKGDIAEGYSVSREKKESFPLTVTSAQKNPTAFYLCASSILAGGNTEAFFGQGTRLTVV.

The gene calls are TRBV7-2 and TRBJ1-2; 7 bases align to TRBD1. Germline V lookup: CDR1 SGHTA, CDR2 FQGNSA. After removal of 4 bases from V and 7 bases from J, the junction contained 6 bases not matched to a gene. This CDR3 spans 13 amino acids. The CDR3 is CASSSGQNTGYTF. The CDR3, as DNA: TGTGCCAGCAGCTCGGGACAGAATACTGGCTACACCTTC.

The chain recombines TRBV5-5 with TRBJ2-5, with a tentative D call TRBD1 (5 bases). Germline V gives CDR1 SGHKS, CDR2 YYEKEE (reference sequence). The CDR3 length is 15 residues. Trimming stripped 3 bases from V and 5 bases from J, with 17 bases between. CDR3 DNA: TGTGCCAGCAGCTCGGAGTCAGGGTTGGGGGAGACCCAGTACTTC. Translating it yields CASSSESGLGETQYF.

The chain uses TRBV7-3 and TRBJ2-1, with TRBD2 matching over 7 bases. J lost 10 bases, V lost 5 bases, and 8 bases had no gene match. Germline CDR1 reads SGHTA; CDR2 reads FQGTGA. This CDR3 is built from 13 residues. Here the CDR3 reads CASSPFPGGEQFF. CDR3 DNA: TGTGCCAGCAGCCCATTTCCGGGAGGAGAGCAGTTCTTC.

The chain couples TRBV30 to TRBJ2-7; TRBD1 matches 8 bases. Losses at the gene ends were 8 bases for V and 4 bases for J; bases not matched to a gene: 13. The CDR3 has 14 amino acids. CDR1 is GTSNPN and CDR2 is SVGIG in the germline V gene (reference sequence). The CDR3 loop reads CAGQLRQGKYEQYF. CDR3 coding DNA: TGTGCCGGTCAATTGAGACAGGGGAAGTACGAGCAGTACTTC.

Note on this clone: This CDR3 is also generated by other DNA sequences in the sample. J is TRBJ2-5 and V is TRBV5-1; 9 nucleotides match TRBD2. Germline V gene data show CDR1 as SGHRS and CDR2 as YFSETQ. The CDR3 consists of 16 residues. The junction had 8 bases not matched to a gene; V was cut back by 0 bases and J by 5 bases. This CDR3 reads CASSLGLAGGTETQYF. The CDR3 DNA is TGCGCCAGCAGCTTGGGCCTCGCGGGGGGGACGGAGACCCAGTACTTC.